The clone carrying this T cell receptor (beta chain) appeared once. Clones were sequenced by immunoSEQ multiplex PCR, and TCRdb holds only the in-frame ones, with some missing. The sample carries a few hundred thousand clones, around 90% recorded once. The germline V gene has CDR1 SQVTM and CDR2 ANQGSEA. V was trimmed by 3 bases and J by 0 bases, leaving 4 bases between them. The CDR3 is 12 amino acids. The sample is drawn from a study of cytomegalovirus exposure and HLA in healthy donors. This TCR was sampled from a woman between 18 and 29 years old in good health and CMV-seronegative. Sequencing input: PBMCs. The chain has TRBV29-1 and TRBJ2-3; no clear D. Here the CDR3 reads CSVDISTDTQYF. The CDR3 coding sequence is TGCAGCGTTGACATTAGCACAGATACGCAGTATTTT.